Shown below are 2 T cell receptor beta chains from a single sample sequenced in a study of T cells after yellow fever vaccination. TCRdb re-analysed the 5' RACE reads in MiXCR, keeping a single row per CDR3 protein. Among just under 600,000 distinct CDR3 sequences, roughly 14% were seen once, and the ten largest hold over 12%. The specimen comprised PBMCs, sampled on the day of the yellow fever booster vaccination. Receptors were obtained from a man under 40 who received the YFV17D yellow fever vaccine.

This clonotype has only a few counts. Here the CDR3 reads CASSLGQAGNEQYF. CDR3 nucleotides: TGCGCCAGCAGCTTGGGGCAGGCCGGCAACGAGCAGTACTTC. The chain employs TRBV5-1 and TRBJ2-7, with D hard to call. The CDR3 totals 14 residues. The germline V and J ends were trimmed by 0 bases and 5 bases, with 12 bases remaining between them. Germline CDR1 SGHRS, CDR2 YFSETQ.

This clonotype appeared a single time. The chain combines TRBV19 with TRBJ2-7; TRBD2 might be the D (7 bases). The CDR3 covers 15 residues. Per the germline V gene, CDR1 is LNHDA and CDR2 is SQIVND (reference sequence). The ends were cut back, 5 bases at V and 5 bases at J, with 19 bases in the middle. DNA of the CDR3: TGTGCCAGTAGTCTCGAAGCGGGACATGGCAACGAGCAGTACTTC. Its protein is CASSLEAGHGNEQYF. The full variable domain, with the rest looked up from reference TRBV19 and TRBJ2-7, is DGGITQSPKYLFRKEGQNVTLSCEQNLNHDAMYWYRQDPGQGLRLIYYSQIVNDFQKGDIAEGYSVSREKKESFPLTVTSAQKNPTAFYLCASSLEAGHGNEQYFGPGTRLTVT.